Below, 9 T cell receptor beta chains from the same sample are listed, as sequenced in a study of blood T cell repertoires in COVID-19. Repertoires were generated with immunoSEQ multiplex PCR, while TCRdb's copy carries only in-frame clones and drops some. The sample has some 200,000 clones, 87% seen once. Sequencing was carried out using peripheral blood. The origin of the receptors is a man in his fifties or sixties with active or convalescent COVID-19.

The CDR3 region is CASSVASGVTDTQYF. The CDR3 DNA is TGTGCCAGCAGCGTAGCTAGCGGGGTTACAGATACGCAGTATTTT. This chain joins TRBV9 and TRBJ2-3, with 9 positions matching TRBD2. Germline trimming cut 0 bases from V and 3 bases from J; bases unmatched to any gene: 2. CDR3 length equals 15 residues. The V gene's germline CDR1 is SGDLS and CDR2 YYNGEE.

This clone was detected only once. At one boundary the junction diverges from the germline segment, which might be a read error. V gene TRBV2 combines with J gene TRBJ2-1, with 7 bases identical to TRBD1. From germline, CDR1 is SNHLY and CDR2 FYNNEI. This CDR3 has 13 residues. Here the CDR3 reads CASSEEGTAVGLF. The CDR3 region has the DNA TGTGCCAGCAGTGAAGAGGGGACAGCCGTCGGGCTCTTC.

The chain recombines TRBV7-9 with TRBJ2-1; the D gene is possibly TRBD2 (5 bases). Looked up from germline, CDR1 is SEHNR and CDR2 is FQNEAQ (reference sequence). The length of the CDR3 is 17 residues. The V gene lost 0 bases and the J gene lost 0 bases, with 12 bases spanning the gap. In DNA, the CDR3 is TGTGCCAGCAGCTTAGCGCACCGGGGTTTCTCCTACAATGAGCAGTTCTTC. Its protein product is CASSLAHRGFSYNEQFF.

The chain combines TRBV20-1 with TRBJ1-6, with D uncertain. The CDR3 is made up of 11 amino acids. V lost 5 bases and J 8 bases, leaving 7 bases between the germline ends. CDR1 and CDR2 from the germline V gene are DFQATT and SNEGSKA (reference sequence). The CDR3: CSAGRDSPLHF. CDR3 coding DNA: TGCAGTGCTGGGAGAGATTCACCCCTCCACTTT.

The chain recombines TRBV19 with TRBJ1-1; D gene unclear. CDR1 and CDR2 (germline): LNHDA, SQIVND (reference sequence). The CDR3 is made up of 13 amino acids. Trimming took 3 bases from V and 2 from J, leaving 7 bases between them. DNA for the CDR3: TGTGCCAGTAGTATCTCTATTAACACTGAAGCTTTCTTT. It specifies CASSISINTEAFF.

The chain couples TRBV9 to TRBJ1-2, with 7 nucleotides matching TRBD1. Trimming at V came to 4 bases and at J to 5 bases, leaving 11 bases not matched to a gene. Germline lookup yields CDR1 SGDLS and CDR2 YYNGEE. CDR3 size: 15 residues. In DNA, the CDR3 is TGTGCCAGCAGCCAACAGGGGACAGATAAGTATGGCTACACCTTC. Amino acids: CASSQQGTDKYGYTF.

The chain's CDR3 is CASSSGPGGPNYGYTF. CDR3 bases: TGTGCCAGCAGCTCCGGGCCAGGGGGTCCTAACTATGGCTACACCTTC. The chain joins TRBV11-2 to TRBJ1-2; 7 bases are a match to TRBD1. Germline CDR1 and CDR2: SGHAT and FQNNGV. J lost 0 bases, V lost 4 bases, and 8 bases had no gene match. The CDR3 sequence is 16 residues long.

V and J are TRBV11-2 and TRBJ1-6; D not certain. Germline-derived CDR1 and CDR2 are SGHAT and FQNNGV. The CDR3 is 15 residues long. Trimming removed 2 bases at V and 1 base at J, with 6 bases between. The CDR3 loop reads CASSLILSYNSPLHF. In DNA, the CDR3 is TGTGCCAGCAGCTTAATCTTATCCTATAATTCACCCCTCCACTTT.

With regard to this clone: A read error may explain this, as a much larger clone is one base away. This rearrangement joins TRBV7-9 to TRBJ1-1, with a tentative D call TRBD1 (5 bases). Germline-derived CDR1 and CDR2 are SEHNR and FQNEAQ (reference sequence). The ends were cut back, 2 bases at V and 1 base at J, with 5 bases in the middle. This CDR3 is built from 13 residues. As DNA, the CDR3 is TGTGCCAGCAGCTTACAGGGGAACACTGAAGCTTTCTTT. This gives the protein CASSLQGNTEAFF.